These T cell receptor beta chains were read from a single sample in a study of cytomegalovirus exposure and HLA in healthy donors. Sequenced by immunoSEQ multiplex PCR; TCRdb stores in-frame clones only, minus some. Altogether 100,000 or so clones are present, around 86% being singletons, with the ten largest covering about 6.9%. Sequenced: PBMCs. Receptors were obtained from a man aged 25 to 40 in good health and CMV-seropositive. Each CDR3 is given with its conserved first and last residue. A D gene is named only where the DNA matches it firmly. Expanded clones get a size class; other rows say once, few or many, or leave the size out.

j_gene | v_gene | d_gene | abundance | CDR3aa | CDR3nt
TRBJ1-1 | TRBV7-2 | TRBD1 | . | CASSLTGNTEAFF | TGTGCCAGCAGCTTGACAGGGAATACTGAAGCTTTCTTT
TRBJ2-6 | TRBV30 | . | . | CAWSVRGAKGANVLTF | TGTGCCTGGAGTGTACGCGGGGCGAAGGGGGCCAACGTCCTGACTTTC
TRBJ2-7 | TRBV14 | TRBD1 | . | CATSRPGQWYEQYF | TGTGCCACCTCTCGACCGGGACAGTGGTACGAGCAGTACTTC
TRBJ1-1 | TRBV6-6 | . | . | CASSYQTRMNTEAFF | TGTGCCAGCAGTTACCAGACCAGGATGAACACTGAAGCTTTCTTT
TRBJ2-1 | TRBV4-2 | . | . | CASSQGLPYNEQFF | TGTGCCAGCAGCCAGGGGCTTCCCTACAATGAGCAGTTCTTC
TRBJ2-1 | TRBV19 | TRBD2 | . | CASSMDGLAGGPYNEQFF | TGTGCCAGTAGTATGGATGGACTAGCGGGGGGTCCCTACAATGAGCAGTTCTTC
TRBJ2-7 | TRBV5-1 | TRBD1 | . | CASSLEATGASYEQYF | TGCGCCAGCAGCTTGGAGGCGACAGGGGCCTCCTACGAGCAGTACTTC
TRBJ1-1 | TRBV7-2 | . | . | CASSLIWNTEAFF | TGTGCCAGCAGCCTAATTTGGAACACTGAAGCTTTCTTT
TRBJ1-1 | TRBV7-3 | . | . | CASSLSVDMNTEAFF | TGTGCCAGCAGCTTAAGCGTGGACATGAACACTGAAGCTTTCTTT
TRBJ1-5 | TRBV19 | TRBD1 | few | CASSINIRVGQGNLGNQPQHF | TGTGCCAGTAGTATTAATATCCGCGTGGGACAGGGGAACCTTGGCAATCAGCCCCAGCATTTT
TRBJ1-5 | TRBV27 | . | . | CASSLSRGDGSNQPQHF | TGTGCCAGCAGTTTATCGCGGGGGGATGGGAGCAATCAGCCCCAGCATTTT
TRBJ1-1 | TRBV18 | . | . | CASSRDMNTEAFF | TGTGCCAGCTCACGGGACATGAACACTGAAGCTTTCTTT
TRBJ2-2 | TRBV10-2 | . | . | CASSPEDTGELFF | TGCGCCAGCAGCCCAGAGGACACCGGGGAGCTGTTTTTT
TRBJ1-1 | TRBV5-1 | TRBD1 | . | CASSLDGTGGTEAFF | TGCGCCAGCAGCTTGGATGGGACAGGGGGCACTGAAGCTTTCTTT
TRBJ1-4 | TRBV11-2 | . | . | CASSSMTAEKLFF | TGTGCCAGCAGCTCGATGACAGCTGAAAAACTGTTTTTT
TRBJ2-3 | TRBV6-1 | . | . | CASSGPVPDTQYF | TGTGCCAGCAGTGGGCCCGTCCCAGATACGCAGTATTTT
TRBJ1-1 | TRBV7-6 | . | . | CASSVRPGHNTEAFF | TGTGCCAGCAGCGTCCGGCCAGGTCACAACACTGAAGCTTTCTTT
TRBJ1-5 | TRBV10-3 | TRBD1 | . | CAIRDRESQPQHF | TGTGCCATAAGGGACAGGGAGTCTCAGCCCCAGCATTTT
TRBJ2-5 | TRBV28 | . | . | CASSLRETQYF | TGTGCCAGCAGTTTACGGGAGACCCAGTACTTC
TRBJ2-7 | TRBV7-2 | . | . | CASSLAQGREQYF | TGTGCCAGCAGCTTAGCGCAGGGGCGGGAGCAGTACTTC
TRBJ2-7 | TRBV6-1 | TRBD1 | medium-sized | CASSEEETGPYEQYF | TGTGCCAGCAGTGAAGAGGAGACAGGGCCCTACGAGCAGTACTTC
TRBJ1-4 | TRBV5-6 | TRBD1 | . | CASSLAGTGNEKLFF | TGTGCCAGCAGCTTGGCCGGGACAGGGAATGAAAAACTGTTTTTT
TRBJ1-2 | TRBV5-4 | . | . | CASSLEFGSIDGYTF | TGTGCCAGCAGCTTGGAGTTTGGCTCAATTGATGGCTACACCTTC
TRBJ2-7 | TRBV4-1 | TRBD1 | once | CASSPSGNRDRGELGQYF | TGCGCCAGCAGCCCCTCAGGGAACCGGGACAGGGGAGAGTTAGGGCAGTACTTC
TRBJ2-2 | TRBV5-4 | . | few | CASSQGLATNTGELFF | TGTGCCAGCAGCCAGGGCTTGGCGACGAACACCGGGGAGCTGTTTTTT
TRBJ2-1 | TRBV4-1 | TRBD2 | . | CASSQAGGPRNEQFF | TGCGCCAGCAGCCAAGCGGGGGGGCCGCGGAATGAGCAGTTCTTC
TRBJ2-7 | TRBV6-5 | . | . | CASSYSTVPYEQYF | TGTGCCAGCAGTTACTCGACAGTCCCGTACGAGCAGTACTTC
TRBJ1-2 | TRBV7-9 | TRBD1 | once | CASSPGQGIGYGYTF | TGTGCCAGCAGCCCGGGACAGGGGATTGGCTATGGCTACACCTTC
TRBJ2-5 | TRBV2 | . | . | CASSEDGEAQYF | TGTGCCAGCAGTGAGGATGGGGAGGCCCAGTACTTC
TRBJ2-3 | TRBV5-1 | . | . | CASRGLRTDTQYF | TGCGCCAGCAGGGGCCTAAGGACAGATACGCAGTATTTT
TRBJ2-2 | TRBV18 | . | . | CASSRQNTGELFF | TGTGCCAGCTCACGACAGAACACCGGGGAGCTGTTTTTT
TRBJ2-2 | TRBV19 | . | . | CASSAPRGQAGELFF | TGTGCCAGTAGCGCCCCCAGGGGCCAAGCCGGGGAGCTGTTTTTT
TRBJ2-5 | TRBV27 | TRBD1 | . | CASSLSTGGLETQYF | TGTGCCAGCAGTTTATCGACAGGGGGTCTGGAGACCCAGTACTTC
TRBJ2-1 | TRBV6-1 | . | . | CASSDRGYTDNEQFF | TGTGCCAGCAGTGATAGGGGCTACACGGACAATGAGCAGTTCTTC
TRBJ1-1 | TRBV5-1 | TRBD1 | . | CASSPGTATEAFF | TGCGCCAGCAGCCCTGGGACAGCGACTGAAGCTTTCTTT
TRBJ1-1 | TRBV5-6 | . | . | CASSSRPLQGISLGAFF | TGTGCCAGCAGCTCGCGGCCCCTACAGGGTATCTCCCTTGGGGCTTTCTTT
TRBJ2-6 | TRBV16 | . | . | CASRPLPSSGANVLTF | TGTGCCAGCAGGCCACTCCCTAGCTCTGGGGCCAACGTCCTGACTTTC
TRBJ2-5 | TRBV19 | TRBD1 | . | CASSRLPGGYETQYF | TGTGCCAGTAGTCGCCTGCCAGGGGGCTATGAGACCCAGTACTTC
TRBJ1-1 | TRBV10-3 | TRBD1 | . | CAIRRDRAQNTEAFF | TGTGCCATCAGGAGGGACAGGGCTCAGAACACTGAAGCTTTCTTT
TRBJ1-4 | TRBV6-1 | . | . | CASSEDTLEKLFF | TGTGCCAGCAGTGAAGATACTTTGGAAAAACTGTTTTTT
TRBJ2-1 | TRBV7-6 | TRBD2 | . | CASSLGLAGGPSYNEQFF | TGTGCCAGCAGCTTAGGGCTAGCGGGGGGGCCGTCCTACAATGAGCAGTTCTTC
TRBJ1-1 | TRBV6-1 | TRBD1 | . | CASNTGVGTEAFF | TGTGCCAGCAACACAGGGGTAGGCACTGAAGCTTTCTTT
TRBJ2-1 | TRBV7-9 | TRBD1 | . | CASSKWTGLLNEQFF | TGTGCCAGCAGCAAATGGACAGGGCTGTTAAATGAGCAGTTCTTC
TRBJ2-4 | TRBV4-1 | TRBD2 | . | CASSQDPGLAGNIQYF | TGCGCCAGCAGCCAAGACCCGGGACTAGCGGGAAACATTCAGTACTTC
TRBJ2-1 | TRBV5-6 | TRBD1 | . | CASSIGGLTFF | TGTGCCAGCAGCATAGGGGGCCTAACGTTCTTC
TRBJ2-7 | TRBV5-4 | TRBD1 | once | CASSPTGTGDEQYF | TGTGCCAGCAGCCCTACAGGGACAGGGGACGAGCAGTACTTC
TRBJ1-3 | TRBV2 | . | few | CASSEGPSSGNTIYF | TGTGCCAGCAGTGAGGGGCCGAGCTCTGGAAACACCATATATTTT
TRBJ1-2 | TRBV5-1 | . | . | CASSLITGSDGYTF | TGCGCCAGCAGCTTGATAACCGGGTCCGATGGCTACACCTTC
TRBJ2-2 | TRBV28 | TRBD2 | . | CASSSPLTSGETGELFF | TGTGCCAGCAGTTCACCCCTGACTAGCGGGGAGACCGGGGAGCTGTTTTTT
TRBJ1-1 | TRBV2 | TRBD1 | . | CASSRDRGTTEAFF | TGTGCCAGCAGTCGGGACAGGGGGACCACTGAAGCTTTCTTT
TRBJ1-6 | TRBV13 | TRBD1 | . | CASSLDRDSPLHF | TGTGCCAGCAGCCTCGACAGGGACTCACCCCTCCACTTT
TRBJ1-2 | TRBV5-1 | . | few | CASSLTRSDGYTF | TGCGCCAGCAGCTTGACCCGATCAGATGGCTACACCTTC
TRBJ1-5 | TRBV5-6 | TRBD1 | few | CASSRQGARNNQPQHF | TGTGCCAGCAGCCGCCAGGGGGCTAGGAACAATCAGCCCCAGCATTTT
TRBJ1-1 | TRBV5-1 | . | . | CASSWGGEGTEAFF | TGCGCCAGCAGCTGGGGGGGGGAGGGGACTGAAGCTTTCTTT
TRBJ2-3 | TRBV7-2 | TRBD2 | . | CASSPPGGPPDTQYF | TGTGCCAGCAGTCCCCCGGGGGGACCCCCAGATACGCAGTATTTT
TRBJ2-2 | TRBV10-3 | TRBD1 | few | CAIRPHEDRGAGELFF | TGTGCCATCAGGCCCCATGAGGACAGGGGGGCCGGGGAGCTGTTTTTT
TRBJ2-7 | TRBV7-2 | TRBD2 | . | CASSLDGGGPEQYF | TGTGCCAGCAGCTTAGACGGCGGGGGACCCGAGCAGTACTTC